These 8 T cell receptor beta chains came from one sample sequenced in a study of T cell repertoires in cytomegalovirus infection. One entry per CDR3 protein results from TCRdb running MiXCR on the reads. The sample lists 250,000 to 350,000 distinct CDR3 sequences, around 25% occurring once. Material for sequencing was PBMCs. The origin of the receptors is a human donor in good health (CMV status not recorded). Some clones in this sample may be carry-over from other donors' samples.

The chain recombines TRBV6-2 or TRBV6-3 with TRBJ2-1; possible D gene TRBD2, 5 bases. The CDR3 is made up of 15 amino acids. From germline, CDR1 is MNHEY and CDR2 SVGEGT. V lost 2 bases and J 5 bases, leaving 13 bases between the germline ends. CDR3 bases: TGTGCCAGCAGTTACGATGGGAGAGAGGACAATGAGCAGTTCTTC. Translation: CASSYDGREDNEQFF.

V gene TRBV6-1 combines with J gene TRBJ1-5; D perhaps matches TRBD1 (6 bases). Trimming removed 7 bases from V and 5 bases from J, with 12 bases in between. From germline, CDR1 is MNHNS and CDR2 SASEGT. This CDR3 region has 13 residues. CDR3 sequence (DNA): TGTGCCAGCACGCGGGACACTTATCAGCCCCAGCATTTT. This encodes CASTRDTYQPQHF.

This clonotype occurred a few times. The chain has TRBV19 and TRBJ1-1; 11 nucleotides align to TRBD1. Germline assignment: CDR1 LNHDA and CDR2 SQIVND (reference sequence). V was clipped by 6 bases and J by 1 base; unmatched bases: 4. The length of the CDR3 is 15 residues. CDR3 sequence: CASRGTGGSNTEAFF. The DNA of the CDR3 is TGTGCCAGTAGGGGGACAGGGGGTTCGAACACTGAAGCTTTCTTT.

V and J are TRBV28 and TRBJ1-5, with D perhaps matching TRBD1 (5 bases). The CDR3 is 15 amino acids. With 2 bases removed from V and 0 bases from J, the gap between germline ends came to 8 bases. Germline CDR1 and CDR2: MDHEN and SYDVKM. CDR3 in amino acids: CASSLGTPSNQPQHF. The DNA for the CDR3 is TGTGCCAGCAGTTTAGGGACGCCTAGCAATCAGCCCCAGCATTTT.

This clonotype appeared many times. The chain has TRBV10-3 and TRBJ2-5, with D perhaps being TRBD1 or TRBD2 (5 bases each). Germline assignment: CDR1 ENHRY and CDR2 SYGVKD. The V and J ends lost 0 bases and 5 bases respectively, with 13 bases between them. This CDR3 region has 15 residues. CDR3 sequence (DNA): TGTGCCATCAGTGAGTCTGGAAGAGGGGCCGAGACCCAGTACTTC. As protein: CAISESGRGAETQYF.

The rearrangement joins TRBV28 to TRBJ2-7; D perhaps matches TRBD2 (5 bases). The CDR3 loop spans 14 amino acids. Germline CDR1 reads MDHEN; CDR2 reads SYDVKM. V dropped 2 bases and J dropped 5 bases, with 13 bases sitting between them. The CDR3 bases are TGTGCCAGCAGTTTAACCGGGATTAGGGACGAGCAGTACTTC. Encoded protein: CASSLTGIRDEQYF.

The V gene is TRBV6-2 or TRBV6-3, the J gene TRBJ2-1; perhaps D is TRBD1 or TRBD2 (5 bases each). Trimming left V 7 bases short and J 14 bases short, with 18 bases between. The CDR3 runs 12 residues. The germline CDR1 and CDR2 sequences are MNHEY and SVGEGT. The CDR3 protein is CASTSGTKGKFF. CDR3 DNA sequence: TGTGCCAGCACCTCTGGGACCAAGGGGAAGTTCTTC.

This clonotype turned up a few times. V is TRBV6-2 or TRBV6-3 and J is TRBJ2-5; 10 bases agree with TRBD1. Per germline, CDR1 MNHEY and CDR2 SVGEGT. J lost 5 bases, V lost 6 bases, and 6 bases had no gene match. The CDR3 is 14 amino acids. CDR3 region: CASRRQGAGETQYF. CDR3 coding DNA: TGTGCCAGCAGGAGACAGGGGGCGGGGGAGACCCAGTACTTC.